The T cell receptor (beta chain) under discussion was sequenced for a study of T cell changes during pregnancy in multiple sclerosis. Clones were read by immunoSEQ multiplex PCR, and TCRdb kept only the in-frame ones, dropping some. The repertoire includes about 55,000 clones, about 92% of them detected once, and 3% to 4% sits in the top ten. The CDR3 loop spans 14 amino acids. In germline, CDR1 is SGHDN, CDR2 FVKESK. V was pared by 2 bases and J by 0 bases, with 1 base of the junction left unmatched. The clonotype was recovered from a female donor with multiple sclerosis, enrolled in a pregnancy study. This material consisted of CD8+ T cells from peripheral blood mononuclear cells, taken in the second trimester of pregnancy. V and J are TRBV14 and TRBJ2-7; 7 nucleotides align to TRBD1. In DNA, the CDR3 is TGTGCCAGCAGCCAACGGACAGGCTCCTACGAGCAGTACTTC. Its protein is CASSQRTGSYEQYF.